The clone carrying this TCR beta chain appeared a few times. Its target is not known. The source of the sample is a study of T cell responses to AZD1222 COVID-19 vaccine. General study findings and limits: Clonal diversity was possibly underestimated, and the donors were mostly white British, with more females. Two doses of AZD1222 preceded a rise in Spike-specific TCR breadth and depth. Just a handful of people given AZD1222 tested seropositive at baseline.

Here immunoSEQ multiplex PCR was the method, and the copy in TCRdb shows in-frame clones only, minus some. Among some 100,000 clones listed, 87% were seen once. CDR3 length equals 15 residues. The ends were cut back, 6 bases at V and 1 base at J, with 13 bases in the middle. Germline-derived CDR1 and CDR2 are MDHEN and SYDVKM. The receptor was isolated from an adult in good health. The chain is built from TRBV28 and TRBJ1-5, with D possibly matching TRBD1 (5 bases). The specimen comprised peripheral blood, sampled on day 0 of AZD1222 vaccination. CDR3 coding DNA: TGTGCCAGCAGAATCCCGGGGCAGAGCAATCAGCCCCAGCATTTT. Encoded protein: CASRIPGQSNQPQHF.